This TCR beta chain was profiled in a study of T cells in localized non-small cell lung cancer. Germline values: CDR1 LNHDA, CDR2 SQIVND (reference sequence). Trimming took off 7 bases at V and 0 bases at J, with 13 bases between the two ends. The CDR3 consists of 15 residues. Generated by immunoSEQ multiplex PCR, the TCRdb table keeps only in-frame clones and is missing some. The data show 25,000 to 35,000 clones, around 90% seen once. Comments on this clone: What it binds is unknown.

Study-level results: The tumor had only one region sequenced, so heterogeneity remains possible. Adjacent lung had a median around 60 of the 100 largest tumor clones.

The chain carries TRBV19 and TRBJ1-3, with a tentative D call TRBD1 (5 bases). This receptor was obtained from a female donor older than 55 with stage I lung adenocarcinoma. The sample was peripheral blood, taken before any cancer treatment. The DNA of the CDR3 is TGTGCCAGTAACTCACAGGTCGACTCTGGAAACACCATATATTTT. Translating gives CASNSQVDSGNTIYF.